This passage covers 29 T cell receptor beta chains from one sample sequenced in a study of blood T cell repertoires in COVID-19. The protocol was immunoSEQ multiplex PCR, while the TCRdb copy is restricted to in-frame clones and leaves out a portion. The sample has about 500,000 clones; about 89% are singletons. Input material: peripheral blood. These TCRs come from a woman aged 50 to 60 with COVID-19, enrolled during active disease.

The CDR3 sequence is CASSQRAVNNEQFF. The CDR3 region has the DNA TGTGCCAGCAGTCAGCGGGCGGTAAACAATGAGCAGTTCTTC. The chain joins TRBV2 to TRBJ2-1; tentative D call: TRBD2 (6 bases). This CDR3 has 14 amino acids. V was clipped by 5 bases and J by 5 bases, with 13 bases between them. Germline-derived CDR1 and CDR2 are SNHLY and FYNNEI.

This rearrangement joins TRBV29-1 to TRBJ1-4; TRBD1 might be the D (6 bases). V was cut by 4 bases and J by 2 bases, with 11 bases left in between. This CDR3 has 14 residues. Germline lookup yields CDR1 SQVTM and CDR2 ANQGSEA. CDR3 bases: TGCAGCGTTGTCCGGCAGGGGACTAATGAAAAACTGTTTTTT. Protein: CSVVRQGTNEKLFF.

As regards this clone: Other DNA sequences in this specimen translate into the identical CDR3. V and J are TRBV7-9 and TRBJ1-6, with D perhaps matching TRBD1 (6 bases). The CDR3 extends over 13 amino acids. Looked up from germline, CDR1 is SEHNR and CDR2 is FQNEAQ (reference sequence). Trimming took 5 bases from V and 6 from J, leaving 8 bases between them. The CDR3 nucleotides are TGTGCCAGCAGCCTGGACAGTAATTCACCCCTCCACTTT. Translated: CASSLDSNSPLHF.

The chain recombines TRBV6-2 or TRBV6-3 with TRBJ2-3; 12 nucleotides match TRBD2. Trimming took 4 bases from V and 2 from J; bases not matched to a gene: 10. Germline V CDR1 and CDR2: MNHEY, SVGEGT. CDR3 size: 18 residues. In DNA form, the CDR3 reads TGTGCCAGCAGTTTGTCTCGACTAGCGGGGGCACCCACAGATACGCAGTATTTT. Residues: CASSLSRLAGAPTDTQYF.

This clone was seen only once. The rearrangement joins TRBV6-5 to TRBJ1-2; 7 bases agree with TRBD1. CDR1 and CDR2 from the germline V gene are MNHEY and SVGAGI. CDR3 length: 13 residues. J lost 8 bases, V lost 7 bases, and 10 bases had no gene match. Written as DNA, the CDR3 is TGTGCCAGCAAGCGGACAGGCGCGGGGGGCTACACCTTC. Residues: CASKRTGAGGYTF.

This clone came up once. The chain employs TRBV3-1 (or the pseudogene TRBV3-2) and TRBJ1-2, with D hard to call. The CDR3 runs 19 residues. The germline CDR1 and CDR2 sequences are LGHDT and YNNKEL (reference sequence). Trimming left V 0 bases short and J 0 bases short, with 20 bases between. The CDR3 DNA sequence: TGTGCCAGCAGCCAAGATGGGAGGGCATCCAACCCTTCTAACTATGGCTACACCTTC. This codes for CASSQDGRASNPSNYGYTF.

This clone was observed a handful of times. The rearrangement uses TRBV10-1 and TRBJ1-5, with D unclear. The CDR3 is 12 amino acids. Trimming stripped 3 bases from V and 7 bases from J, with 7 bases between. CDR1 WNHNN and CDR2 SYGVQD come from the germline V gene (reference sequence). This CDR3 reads CASSDGEQPQHF. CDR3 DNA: TGCGCCAGCAGTGATGGGGAGCAGCCCCAGCATTTT.

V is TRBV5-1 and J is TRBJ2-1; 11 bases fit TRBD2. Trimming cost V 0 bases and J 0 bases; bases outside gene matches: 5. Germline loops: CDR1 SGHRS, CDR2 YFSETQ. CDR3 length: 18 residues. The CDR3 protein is CASSLAKGLADSYNEQFF. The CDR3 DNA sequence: TGCGCCAGCAGCTTGGCCAAGGGACTAGCGGACTCCTACAATGAGCAGTTCTTC. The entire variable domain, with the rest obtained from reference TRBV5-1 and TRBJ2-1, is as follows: KAGVTQTPRYLIKTRGQQVTLSCSPISGHRSVSWYQQTPGQGLQFLFEYFSETQRNKGNFPGRFSGRQFSNSRSEMNVSTLELGDSALYLCASSLAKGLADSYNEQFFGPGTRLTVL.

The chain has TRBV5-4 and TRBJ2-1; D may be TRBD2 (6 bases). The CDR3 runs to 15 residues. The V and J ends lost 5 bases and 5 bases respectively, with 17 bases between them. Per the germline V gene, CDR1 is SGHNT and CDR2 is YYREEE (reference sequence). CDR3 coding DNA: TGTGCCAGCAGACCTACTAGCAGTCCCAACAATGAGCAGTTCTTC. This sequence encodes CASRPTSSPNNEQFF. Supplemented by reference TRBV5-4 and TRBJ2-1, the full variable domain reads ETGVTQSPTHLIKTRGQQVTLRCSSQSGHNTVSWYQQALGQGPQFIFQYYREEENGRGNFPPRFSGLQFPNYSSELNVNALELDDSALYLCASRPTSSPNNEQFFGPGTRLTVL.

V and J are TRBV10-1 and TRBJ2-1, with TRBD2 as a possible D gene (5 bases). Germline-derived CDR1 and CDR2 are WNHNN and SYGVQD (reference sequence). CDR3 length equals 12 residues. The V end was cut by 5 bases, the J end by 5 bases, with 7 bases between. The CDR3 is CASSRDHNEQFF. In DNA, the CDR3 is TGCGCCAGCAGTCGGGATCACAATGAGCAGTTCTTC.

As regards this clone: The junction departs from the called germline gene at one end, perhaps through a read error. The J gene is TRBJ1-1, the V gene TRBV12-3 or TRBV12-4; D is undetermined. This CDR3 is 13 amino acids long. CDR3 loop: CASSTRVYSEAFF. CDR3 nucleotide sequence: TGTGCCAGCAGTACCCGGGTTTATTCTGAGGCTTTCTTT.

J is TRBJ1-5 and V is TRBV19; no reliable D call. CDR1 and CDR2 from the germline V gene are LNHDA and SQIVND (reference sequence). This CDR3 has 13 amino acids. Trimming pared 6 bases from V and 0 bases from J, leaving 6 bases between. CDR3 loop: CASRYTSNQPQHF. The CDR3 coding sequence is TGTGCCAGTAGATACACTAGCAATCAGCCCCAGCATTTT.

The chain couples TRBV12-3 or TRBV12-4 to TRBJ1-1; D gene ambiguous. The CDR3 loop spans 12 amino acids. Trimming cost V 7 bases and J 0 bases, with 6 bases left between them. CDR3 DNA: TGTGCCAGCATCCTTATGAACACTGAAGCTTTCTTT. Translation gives CASILMNTEAFF.

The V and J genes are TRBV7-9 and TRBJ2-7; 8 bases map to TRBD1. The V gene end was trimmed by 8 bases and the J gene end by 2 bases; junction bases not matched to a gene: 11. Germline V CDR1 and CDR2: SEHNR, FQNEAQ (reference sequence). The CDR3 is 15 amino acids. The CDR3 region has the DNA TGTGCCAGCTCAGCGAGGGGGACAGGCCCCTACGAGCAGTACTTC. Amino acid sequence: CASSARGTGPYEQYF.

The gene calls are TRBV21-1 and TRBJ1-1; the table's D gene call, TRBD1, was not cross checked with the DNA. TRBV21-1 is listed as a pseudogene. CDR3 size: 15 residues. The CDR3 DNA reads TGTGCCAGCAGAGACCGACAGCAAAAAACACTCGAAGCTTTCTTT. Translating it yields CASRDRQQKTLEAFF.

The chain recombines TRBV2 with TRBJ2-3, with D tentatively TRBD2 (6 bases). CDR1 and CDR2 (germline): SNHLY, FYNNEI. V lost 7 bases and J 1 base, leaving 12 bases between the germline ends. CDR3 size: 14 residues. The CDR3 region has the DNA TGTGCCAGCAAGCGGAGGGCTCGCACAGATACGCAGTATTTT. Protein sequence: CASKRRARTDTQYF.

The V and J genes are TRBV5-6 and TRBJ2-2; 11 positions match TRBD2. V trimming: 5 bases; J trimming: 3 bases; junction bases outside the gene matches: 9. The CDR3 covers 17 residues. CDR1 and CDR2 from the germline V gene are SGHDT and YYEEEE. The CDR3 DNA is TGTGCCAGCAGGATGGGACTAGCGGATTCTTACACCGGGGAGCTGTTTTTT. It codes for CASRMGLADSYTGELFF.

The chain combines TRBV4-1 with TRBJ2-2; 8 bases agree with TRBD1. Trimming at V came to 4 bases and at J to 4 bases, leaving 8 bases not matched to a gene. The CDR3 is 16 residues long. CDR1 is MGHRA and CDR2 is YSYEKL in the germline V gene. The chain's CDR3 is CASSLSRTGPTGELFF. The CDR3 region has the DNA TGCGCCAGCAGCCTGTCTAGGACAGGGCCCACCGGGGAGCTGTTTTTT.

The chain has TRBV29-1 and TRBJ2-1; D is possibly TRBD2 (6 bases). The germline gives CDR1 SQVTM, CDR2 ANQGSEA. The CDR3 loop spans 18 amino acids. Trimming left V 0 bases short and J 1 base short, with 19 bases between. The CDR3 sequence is CSVEDPSPGTPSYNEQFF. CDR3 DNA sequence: TGCAGCGTTGAAGATCCTTCCCCCGGGACTCCGTCCTACAATGAGCAGTTCTTC.

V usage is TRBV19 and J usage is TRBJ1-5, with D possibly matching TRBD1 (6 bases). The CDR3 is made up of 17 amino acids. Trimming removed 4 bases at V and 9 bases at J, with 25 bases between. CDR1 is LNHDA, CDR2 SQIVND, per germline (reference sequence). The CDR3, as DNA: TGTGCCAGTAGTACCTTTACAGGGTATCGCTTCTCATGGCCCCAGCATTTT. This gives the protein CASSTFTGYRFSWPQHF.

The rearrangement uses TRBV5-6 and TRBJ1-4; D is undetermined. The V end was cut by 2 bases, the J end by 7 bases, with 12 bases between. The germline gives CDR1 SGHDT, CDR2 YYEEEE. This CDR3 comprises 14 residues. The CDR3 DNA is TGTGCCAGCAGCTTCTCCGGGAGCGGTGAAAAACTGTTTTTT. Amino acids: CASSFSGSGEKLFF. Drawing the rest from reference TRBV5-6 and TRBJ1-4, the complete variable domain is DAGVTQSPTHLIKTRGQQVTLRCSPKSGHDTVSWYQQALGQGPQFIFQYYEEEERQRGNFPDRFSGHQFPNYSSELNVNALLLGDSALYLCASSFSGSGEKLFFGSGTQLSVL.

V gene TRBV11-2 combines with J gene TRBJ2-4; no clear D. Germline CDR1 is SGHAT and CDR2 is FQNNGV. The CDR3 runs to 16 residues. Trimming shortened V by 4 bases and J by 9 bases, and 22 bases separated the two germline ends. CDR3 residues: CASSSPRSGRRSIQYF. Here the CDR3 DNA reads TGTGCCAGCAGCTCGCCCCGGTCGGGTAGGCGCAGCATTCAGTACTTC.

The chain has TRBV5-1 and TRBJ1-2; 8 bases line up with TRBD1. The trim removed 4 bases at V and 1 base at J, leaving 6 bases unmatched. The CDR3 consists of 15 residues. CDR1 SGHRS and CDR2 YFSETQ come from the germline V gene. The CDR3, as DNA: TGCGCCAGCAGCCCAACTACAGGGGGTAACTATGGCTACACCTTC. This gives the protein CASSPTTGGNYGYTF.

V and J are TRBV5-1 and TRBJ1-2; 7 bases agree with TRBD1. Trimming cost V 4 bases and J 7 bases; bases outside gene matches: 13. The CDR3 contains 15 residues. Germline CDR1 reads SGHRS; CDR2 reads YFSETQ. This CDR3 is CASSTRQGRDVGYTF. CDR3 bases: TGCGCCAGCAGCACCCGACAGGGTAGGGATGTTGGCTACACCTTC.

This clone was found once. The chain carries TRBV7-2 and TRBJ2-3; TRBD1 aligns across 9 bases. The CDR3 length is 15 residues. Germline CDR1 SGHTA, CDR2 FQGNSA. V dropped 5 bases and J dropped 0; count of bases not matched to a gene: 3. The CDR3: CASSPQGASTDTQYF. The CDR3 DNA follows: TGTGCCAGCAGCCCACAGGGGGCTAGCACAGATACGCAGTATTTT.

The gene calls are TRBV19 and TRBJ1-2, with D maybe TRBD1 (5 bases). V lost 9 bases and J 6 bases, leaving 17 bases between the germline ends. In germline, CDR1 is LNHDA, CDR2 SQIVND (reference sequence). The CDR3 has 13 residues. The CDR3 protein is CASAPGQGNGYTF. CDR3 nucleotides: TGTGCCAGCGCCCCCGGGCAGGGTAATGGCTACACCTTC. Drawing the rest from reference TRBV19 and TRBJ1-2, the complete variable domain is DGGITQSPKYLFRKEGQNVTLSCEQNLNHDAMYWYRQDPGQGLRLIYYSQIVNDFQKGDIAEGYSVSREKKESFPLTVTSAQKNPTAFYLCASAPGQGNGYTFGSGTRLTVV.

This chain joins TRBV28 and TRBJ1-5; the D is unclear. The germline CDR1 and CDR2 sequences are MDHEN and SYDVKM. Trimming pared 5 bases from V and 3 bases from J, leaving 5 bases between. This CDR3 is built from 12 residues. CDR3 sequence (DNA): TGTGCCAGCAGTGGCCCCAATCAGCCCCAGCATTTT. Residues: CASSGPNQPQHF. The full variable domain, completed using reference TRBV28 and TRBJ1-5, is DVKVTQSSRYLVKRTGEKVFLECVQDMDHENMFWYRQDPGLGLRLIYFSYDVKMKEKGDIPEGYSVSREKKERFSLILESASTNQTSMYLCASSGPNQPQHFGDGTRLSIL.

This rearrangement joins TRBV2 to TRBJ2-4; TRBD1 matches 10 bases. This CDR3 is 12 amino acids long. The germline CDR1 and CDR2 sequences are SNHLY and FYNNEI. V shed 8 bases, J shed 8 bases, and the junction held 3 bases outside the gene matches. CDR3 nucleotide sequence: TGTGCCAGCGGAGGACAGGGGGACATTCAGTACTTC. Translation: CASGGQGDIQYF. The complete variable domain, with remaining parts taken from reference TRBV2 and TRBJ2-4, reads EPEVTQTPSHQVTQMGQEVILRCVPISNHLYFYWYRQILGQKVEFLVSFYNNEISEKSEIFDDQFSVERPDGSNFTLKIRSTKLEDSAMYFCASGGQGDIQYFGAGTRLSVL.

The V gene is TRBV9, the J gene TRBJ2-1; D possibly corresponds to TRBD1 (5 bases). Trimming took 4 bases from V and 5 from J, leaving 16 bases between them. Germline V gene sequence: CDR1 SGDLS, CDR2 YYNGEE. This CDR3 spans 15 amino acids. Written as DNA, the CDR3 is TGTGCCAGCAGCTTAAGTGGGCTAGGGGACAATGAGCAGTTCTTC. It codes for CASSLSGLGDNEQFF.